This TCR beta chain originates from a study of CD8 T cell repertoires and HIV-1 epitope variants (dated by TCRdb to 2018 to 2021). For the study in its entirety: T cells were stimulated in separate culture wells with each of twenty-five peptides representing autologous and known Gag and Nef epitope variants. The control conditions were a CMV, EBV and flu peptide pool, the Ebola AY9 epitope as a negative control, and a well with no peptide. The epitopes tested were three Gag epitope families plus Nef HW9 and YT9. T cells were enriched using the EasySep Human T Cell Enrichment Kit and were co-cultured with equal numbers of autologous T cell-negative cells serving as antigen-presenting cells. For less than 13 days the cultures were kept in IMDM with gentamicin, and on days 3 and 7 half of the media was changed with IL-2, IL-7 and IL-15 added. An aliquot of 1M T cells was saved as an uncultured baseline condition, separate from the approximately 80 T cell cultures. A total of about 87 T cell cultures were run, with each culture condition done in triplicate except for one peptide, which was done in duplicate. Overall results and qualifications from the work: The Nef KF9 family was recognized by five clonotypes and the HW9 family by one, and no responses to the TAALDMSHF plasma variant were observed. The assay identified only TCR beta chains and indicated proliferation in response to antigen, without indicating T cell function or cytokine profile. The study identified roughly 9 antigen-specific TCR beta clonotypes, 5 or 6 of which appeared to be cross-reactive for autologous or known escape epitope variants.

Sequencing of TCR beta CDR3 regions was done on the immunoSEQ platform at survey depth. The QIAamp DNA micro kit was used to extract genomic DNA from every cultured and uncultured CD8+ T cell population. As for how the authors treated the data: Samples with fewer than 5,000 productive reads were excluded, resulting in the removal of about 6.5% of the 75 HIV peptide-stimulated cultures. A MANAFEST web app trimmed sequences to CDR3 and removed nonproductive sequences, CDR3s under 5 amino acids, and those not starting C or ending F/W. To count as antigen-specific, a clonotype had to be expanded in at least 2 of 3 replicates compared with the no-peptide control at FDR 0.01, and only within one epitope family. In addition, a specific clonotype needed a frequency at least fivefold higher than in wells stimulated with peptides from other epitope families. TCRdb's version of the immuneACCESS table is confined to in-frame rearrangements and falls short of the full clone set. An unresolved V gene accounts for under half of the shortfall where checked; the remainder is of unknown origin. That table supplies the V and J calls and clone size; D and trimming were determined from the DNA. This sample has 4,600 or so clones in its table, and approximately 70% of those were observed once. Over 40% of the sample is in the top ten clones.

From its cysteine to its phenylalanine, the CDR3 spans 14 amino acids. The only DNA kept is the CDR3, 42 bases in frame from the first base. Trimming removed 4 bases from V and 1 base from J, leaving 11 bases between the germline ends. The germline V gene provides CDR1 SGDLS and CDR2 YYNGEE. Details on this clone: Its antigen has not been determined. The record has no base qualities; no much larger clone is one base away.

The EasySep Human CD8+ T Cell Enrichment Kit was used on day 10 to isolate CD8+ T cells from every culture. The material sequenced was cultured CD8+ T cells derived from PBMCs. This sequence was found in a male donor with HIV. Recombination joined TRBV9 with TRBJ2-5; matching of 5 bases hints at TRBD1 as the D gene. The sequenced DNA: TGTGCCAGCAGCCCTCGACAGACCCAAGAGACCCAGTACTTC. Its coded protein is CASSPRQTQETQYF.